A selection of T cell receptor beta chains follows, all from one sample in a study of cytomegalovirus exposure and HLA in healthy donors. TCRdb's copy holds only in-frame clones and misses some; the assay was immunoSEQ multiplex PCR. The sample carries around 120,000 clones, approximately 70% recorded once. Source material: PBMCs. Receptor source: a woman between 40 and 55 years old in good health and CMV-seropositive. Each CDR3 is given with its conserved first and last residue. Fields, in order: V gene, J gene, D gene, clone size, CDR3 protein, CDR3 DNA. The D gene is left open where the match is weak. Size is omitted from some rows. Given values are once, few, many or a class for expanded clones.

v_gene: TRBV19; j_gene: TRBJ1-1; d_gene: NA; abundance: NA; CDR3aa: CASSIGQMNTEAFF; CDR3nt: TGTGCCAGTAGTATAGGTCAGATGAACACTGAAGCTTTCTTT
v_gene: TRBV2; j_gene: TRBJ1-4; d_gene: TRBD1; abundance: NA; CDR3aa: CASRRQGLTTNEKLFF; CDR3nt: TGTGCCAGCAGACGACAGGGCCTAACAACTAATGAAAAACTGTTTTTT
v_gene: TRBV27; j_gene: TRBJ2-7; d_gene: NA; abundance: NA; CDR3aa: CASSLTGLSYEQYF; CDR3nt: TGTGCCAGCAGTCTTACGGGACTGAGCTACGAGCAGTACTTC
v_gene: TRBV28; j_gene: TRBJ2-1; d_gene: TRBD2; abundance: NA; CDR3aa: CASSLASGTYNEQFF; CDR3nt: TGTGCCAGCAGTTTAGCTAGCGGTACGTACAATGAGCAGTTCTTC
v_gene: TRBV7-9; j_gene: TRBJ1-4; d_gene: TRBD1; abundance: once; CDR3aa: CASSLGDRELFF; CDR3nt: TGTGCCAGCAGCTTAGGGGACAGGGAACTGTTTTTT
v_gene: TRBV12-1; j_gene: TRBJ2-3; d_gene: NA; abundance: few; CDR3aa: CASSFLGGGSTDTQYF; CDR3nt: TGTGCCAGCAGCTTTCTCGGGGGAGGTAGCACAGATACGCAGTATTTT
v_gene: TRBV5-1; j_gene: TRBJ2-1; d_gene: TRBD2; abundance: few; CDR3aa: CASSRSSGDNEQFF; CDR3nt: TGCGCCAGCAGTCGGTCTAGCGGGGACAATGAGCAGTTCTTC
v_gene: TRBV7-2; j_gene: TRBJ1-2; d_gene: TRBD1; abundance: NA; CDR3aa: CASSLRDRANGYTF; CDR3nt: TGTGCCAGCAGCTTACGGGACAGGGCTAATGGCTACACCTTC
v_gene: TRBV7-9; j_gene: TRBJ1-6; d_gene: NA; abundance: once; CDR3aa: CASSLAGSPLHF; CDR3nt: TGTGCCAGCAGCTTGGCGGGATCACCCCTCCACTTT
v_gene: TRBV6-1; j_gene: TRBJ1-4; d_gene: NA; abundance: NA; CDR3aa: CASSETQINEKLFF; CDR3nt: TGTGCCAGCAGTGAAACACAGATTAATGAAAAACTGTTTTTT
v_gene: TRBV5-1; j_gene: TRBJ2-5; d_gene: TRBD1; abundance: NA; CDR3aa: CASSLGQGQETQYF; CDR3nt: TGCGCCAGCAGCCTAGGACAGGGCCAAGAGACCCAGTACTTC
v_gene: TRBV27; j_gene: TRBJ1-1; d_gene: NA; abundance: NA; CDR3aa: CASSWTEDTEAFF; CDR3nt: TGTGCCAGCAGTTGGACGGAGGACACTGAAGCTTTCTTT
v_gene: TRBV7-2; j_gene: TRBJ2-7; d_gene: TRBD2; abundance: once; CDR3aa: CASSPKGGRTYEQYF; CDR3nt: TGTGCCAGCAGCCCCAAGGGCGGGAGAACCTACGAGCAGTACTTC
v_gene: TRBV27; j_gene: TRBJ1-4; d_gene: TRBD1; abundance: NA; CDR3aa: CASSLARWDSGQKLFF; CDR3nt: TGTGCCAGCAGTTTGGCGCGGTGGGACAGTGGGCAGAAACTGTTTTTT
v_gene: TRBV2; j_gene: TRBJ1-6; d_gene: NA; abundance: NA; CDR3aa: CASMQDNSPLHF; CDR3nt: TGTGCCAGCATGCAGGATAATTCACCCCTCCACTTT
v_gene: TRBV9; j_gene: TRBJ2-1; d_gene: NA; abundance: NA; CDR3aa: CASSVDYYNEQFF; CDR3nt: TGTGCCAGCAGCGTAGACTACTACAATGAGCAGTTCTTC
v_gene: TRBV13; j_gene: TRBJ1-2; d_gene: TRBD1; abundance: NA; CDR3aa: CASSLRQGFLAF; CDR3nt: TGTGCCAGCAGCCTCCGACAGGGATTTTTGGCCTTC
v_gene: TRBV7-9; j_gene: TRBJ1-2; d_gene: TRBD1; abundance: few; CDR3aa: CASSSAGTGPLWYGYTF; CDR3nt: TGTGCCAGCAGCTCAGCCGGGACAGGGCCCCTTTGGTATGGCTACACCTTC
v_gene: TRBV19; j_gene: TRBJ2-1; d_gene: NA; abundance: NA; CDR3aa: CASSIGSSYNEQFF; CDR3nt: TGTGCCAGTAGTATCGGGAGCTCCTACAATGAGCAGTTCTTC
v_gene: TRBV9; j_gene: TRBJ2-4; d_gene: TRBD2; abundance: NA; CDR3aa: CASSPGLAGGKNIQYF; CDR3nt: TGTGCCAGCAGCCCCGGACTAGCGGGAGGGAAAAACATTCAGTACTTC
v_gene: TRBV19; j_gene: TRBJ2-7; d_gene: NA; abundance: NA; CDR3aa: CASTDRHYEQYF; CDR3nt: TGTGCCAGCACAGACAGGCACTACGAGCAGTACTTC
v_gene: TRBV20-1; j_gene: TRBJ1-1; d_gene: NA; abundance: NA; CDR3aa: CSASRQGQAFF; CDR3nt: TGCAGTGCTAGTCGGCAGGGGCAAGCTTTCTTT
v_gene: TRBV20-1; j_gene: TRBJ2-7; d_gene: NA; abundance: NA; CDR3aa: CSALPYEQYF; CDR3nt: TGCAGTGCTCTACCCTACGAGCAGTACTTC
v_gene: TRBV13; j_gene: TRBJ2-7; d_gene: NA; abundance: NA; CDR3aa: CASSLNSGDEQYF; CDR3nt: TGTGCCAGCAGCTTAAATTCAGGGGACGAGCAGTACTTC
v_gene: TRBV15; j_gene: TRBJ2-1; d_gene: TRBD2; abundance: NA; CDR3aa: CATSRDGRSNNEQFF; CDR3nt: TGTGCCACCAGCAGAGACGGGAGGAGCAACAATGAGCAGTTCTTC
v_gene: TRBV5-6; j_gene: TRBJ2-1; d_gene: TRBD2; abundance: NA; CDR3aa: CASSLRTSGRNEQFF; CDR3nt: TGTGCCAGCAGCTTGAGAACTAGCGGGAGGAATGAGCAGTTCTTC
v_gene: TRBV19; j_gene: TRBJ2-3; d_gene: NA; abundance: NA; CDR3aa: CASSIGERQATDTQYF; CDR3nt: TGTGCCAGTAGCATAGGCGAACGACAGGCCACAGATACGCAGTATTTT
v_gene: TRBV30; j_gene: TRBJ1-3; d_gene: TRBD1; abundance: NA; CDR3aa: CAWSVPRQTGPGNTIYF; CDR3nt: TGTGCCTGGAGTGTACCACGTCAGACAGGGCCCGGAAACACCATATATTTT
v_gene: TRBV19; j_gene: TRBJ2-2; d_gene: NA; abundance: NA; CDR3aa: CASSPQRVTGELFF; CDR3nt: TGTGCCAGTAGTCCGCAGAGGGTCACCGGGGAGCTGTTTTTT
v_gene: TRBV7-9; j_gene: TRBJ1-2; d_gene: TRBD1; abundance: NA; CDR3aa: CSSSLGQGAGYGYTF; CDR3nt: TGTTCCAGCAGCTTAGGTCAGGGGGCTGGCTATGGCTACACCTTC
v_gene: TRBV19; j_gene: TRBJ2-3; d_gene: TRBD2; abundance: NA; CDR3aa: CASSDRASGRPDTQYF; CDR3nt: TGTGCCAGTAGTGATAGGGCTAGCGGGAGGCCAGATACGCAGTATTTT
v_gene: TRBV6-6; j_gene: TRBJ2-6; d_gene: NA; abundance: NA; CDR3aa: CASSYQDSGANVLTF; CDR3nt: TGTGCCAGCAGTTATCAGGACTCTGGGGCCAACGTCCTGACTTTC
v_gene: TRBV6-6; j_gene: TRBJ2-5; d_gene: TRBD2; abundance: NA; CDR3aa: CASSSGLAGGVETQYF; CDR3nt: TGTGCCAGCAGTTCCGGACTAGCGGGAGGGGTAGAGACCCAGTACTTC
v_gene: TRBV9; j_gene: TRBJ2-2; d_gene: NA; abundance: few; CDR3aa: CASSPSTAAIITGELFF; CDR3nt: TGTGCCAGCAGCCCCTCGACTGCGGCAATAATCACCGGGGAGCTGTTTTTT
v_gene: TRBV27; j_gene: TRBJ2-1; d_gene: NA; abundance: NA; CDR3aa: CASSLGTPLYNEQFF; CDR3nt: TGTGCCAGCAGCCTCGGGACTCCTCTTTACAATGAGCAGTTCTTC
v_gene: TRBV5-4; j_gene: TRBJ2-5; d_gene: TRBD2; abundance: NA; CDR3aa: CASSLITSGRGETQYF; CDR3nt: TGTGCCAGCAGCTTAATAACTAGCGGGAGAGGGGAGACCCAGTACTTC
v_gene: TRBV7-2; j_gene: TRBJ2-7; d_gene: NA; abundance: NA; CDR3aa: CASSSLHEQYF; CDR3nt: TGTGCCAGCAGCTCCCTCCACGAGCAGTACTTC
v_gene: TRBV6-6; j_gene: TRBJ1-2; d_gene: NA; abundance: NA; CDR3aa: CASSYSHRDNYGYTF; CDR3nt: TGTGCCAGCAGTTACTCGCACCGAGATAACTATGGCTACACCTTC
v_gene: TRBV4-1; j_gene: TRBJ2-7; d_gene: TRBD2; abundance: NA; CDR3aa: CASSQGAGGPGEQYF; CDR3nt: TGCGCCAGCAGCCAAGGGGCGGGAGGGCCGGGGGAGCAGTACTTC
v_gene: TRBV6-5; j_gene: TRBJ1-1; d_gene: TRBD1; abundance: NA; CDR3aa: CASSYGQGDTEAFF; CDR3nt: TGTGCCAGCAGTTACGGGCAGGGGGACACTGAAGCTTTCTTT
v_gene: TRBV30; j_gene: TRBJ1-1; d_gene: TRBD1; abundance: few; CDR3aa: CAWRTGLNTEAFF; CDR3nt: TGTGCCTGGCGGACAGGGTTGAACACTGAAGCTTTCTTT
v_gene: TRBV19; j_gene: TRBJ1-2; d_gene: NA; abundance: NA; CDR3aa: CASSMPLRDSNYGYTF; CDR3nt: TGTGCCAGTAGTATGCCTCTCCGGGACTCCAACTATGGCTACACCTTC
v_gene: TRBV6-1; j_gene: TRBJ2-5; d_gene: NA; abundance: NA; CDR3aa: CASTGTGLETQYF; CDR3nt: TGTGCCAGCACGGGAACAGGGCTAGAGACCCAGTACTTC
v_gene: TRBV4-1; j_gene: TRBJ2-5; d_gene: NA; abundance: NA; CDR3aa: CASSLKIGGGLPQETQYF; CDR3nt: TGCGCCAGCAGCCTCAAAATCGGGGGAGGACTCCCCCAAGAGACCCAGTACTTC
v_gene: TRBV2; j_gene: TRBJ1-5; d_gene: TRBD1; abundance: NA; CDR3aa: CASRPQGGSNQPQHF; CDR3nt: TGTGCCAGCAGACCACAGGGGGGAAGCAATCAGCCCCAGCATTTT
v_gene: TRBV4-2; j_gene: TRBJ2-1; d_gene: NA; abundance: NA; CDR3aa: CASSQEENWSYNEQFF; CDR3nt: TGTGCCAGCAGCCAAGAAGAAAACTGGTCCTACAATGAGCAGTTCTTC
v_gene: TRBV5-1; j_gene: TRBJ1-5; d_gene: NA; abundance: NA; CDR3aa: CASSLDGQTNQPQHF; CDR3nt: TGCGCCAGCAGCTTGGATGGTCAGACAAATCAGCCCCAGCATTTT